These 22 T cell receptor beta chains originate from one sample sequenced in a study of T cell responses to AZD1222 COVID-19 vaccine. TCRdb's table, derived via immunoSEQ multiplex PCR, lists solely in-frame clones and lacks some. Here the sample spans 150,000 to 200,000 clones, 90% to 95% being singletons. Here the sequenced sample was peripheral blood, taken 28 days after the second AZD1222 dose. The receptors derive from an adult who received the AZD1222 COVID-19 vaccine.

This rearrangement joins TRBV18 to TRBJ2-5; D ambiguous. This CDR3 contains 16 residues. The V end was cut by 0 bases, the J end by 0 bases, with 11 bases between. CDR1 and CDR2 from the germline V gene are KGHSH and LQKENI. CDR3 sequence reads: CASSPPYRVDQETQYF. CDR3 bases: TGTGCCAGCTCACCACCGTATCGGGTAGACCAAGAGACCCAGTACTTC.

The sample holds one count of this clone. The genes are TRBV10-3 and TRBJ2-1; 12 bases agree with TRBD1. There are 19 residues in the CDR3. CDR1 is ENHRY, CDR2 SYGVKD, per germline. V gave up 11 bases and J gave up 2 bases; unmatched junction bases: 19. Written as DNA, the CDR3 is TGTGCCGCCCGTGAGTCCGGGACAGGGGGCTGGAAGGCCTACAATGAGCAGTTCTTC. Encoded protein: CAARESGTGGWKAYNEQFF.

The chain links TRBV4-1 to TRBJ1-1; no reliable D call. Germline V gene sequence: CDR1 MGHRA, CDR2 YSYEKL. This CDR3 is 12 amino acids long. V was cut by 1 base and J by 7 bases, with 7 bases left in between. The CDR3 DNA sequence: TGCGCCAGCAGCCAAGGGGCAGGTGAAGCTTTCTTT. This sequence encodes CASSQGAGEAFF.

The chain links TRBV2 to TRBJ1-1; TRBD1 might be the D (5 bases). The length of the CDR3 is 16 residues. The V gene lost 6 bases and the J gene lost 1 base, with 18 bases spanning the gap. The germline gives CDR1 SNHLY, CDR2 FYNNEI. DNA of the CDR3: TGTGCCAGCAGAGACCGGGACGGACTTTCGAACACTGAAGCTTTCTTT. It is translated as CASRDRDGLSNTEAFF. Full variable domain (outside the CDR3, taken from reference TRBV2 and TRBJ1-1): EPEVTQTPSHQVTQMGQEVILRCVPISNHLYFYWYRQILGQKVEFLVSFYNNEISEKSEIFDDQFSVERPDGSNFTLKIRSTKLEDSAMYFCASRDRDGLSNTEAFFGQGTRLTVV.

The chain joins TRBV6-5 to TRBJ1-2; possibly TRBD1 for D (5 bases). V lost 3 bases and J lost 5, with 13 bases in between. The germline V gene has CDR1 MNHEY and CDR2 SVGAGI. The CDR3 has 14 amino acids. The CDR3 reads CASSYGASLYGYTF. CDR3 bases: TGTGCCAGCAGTTATGGGGCCTCCTTATATGGCTACACCTTC.

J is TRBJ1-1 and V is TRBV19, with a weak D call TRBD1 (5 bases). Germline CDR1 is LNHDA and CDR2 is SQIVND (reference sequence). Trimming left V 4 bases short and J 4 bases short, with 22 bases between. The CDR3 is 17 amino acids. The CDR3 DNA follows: TGTGCCAGTAGTACACCGCCCACGAGCAGGGTGGGCACTGAAGCTTTCTTT. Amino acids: CASSTPPTSRVGTEAFF.

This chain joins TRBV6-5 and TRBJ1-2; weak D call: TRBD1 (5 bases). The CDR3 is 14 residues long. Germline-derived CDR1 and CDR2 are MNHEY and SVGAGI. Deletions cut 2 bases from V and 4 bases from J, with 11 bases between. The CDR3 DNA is TGTGCCAGCAGTTACGAACCAGGGAGCTATGGCTACACCTTC. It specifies CASSYEPGSYGYTF.

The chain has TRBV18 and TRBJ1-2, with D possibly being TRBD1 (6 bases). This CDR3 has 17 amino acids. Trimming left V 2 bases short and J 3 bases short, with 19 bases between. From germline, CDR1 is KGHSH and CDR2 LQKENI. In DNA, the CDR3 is TGTGCCAGCTCACCAAGGAATCGGGCAGGGGAAGACTATGGCTACACCTTC. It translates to CASSPRNRAGEDYGYTF. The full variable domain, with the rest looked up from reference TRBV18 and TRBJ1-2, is NAGVMQNPRHLVRRRGQEARLRCSPMKGHSHVYWYRQLPEEGLKFMVYLQKENIIDESGMPKERFSAEFPKEGPSILRIQQVVRGDSAAYFCASSPRNRAGEDYGYTFGSGTRLTVV.

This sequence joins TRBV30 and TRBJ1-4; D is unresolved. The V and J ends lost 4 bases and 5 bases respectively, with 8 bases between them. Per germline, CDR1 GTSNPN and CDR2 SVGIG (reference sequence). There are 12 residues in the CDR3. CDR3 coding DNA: TGTGCCTGGAACAGCCAGAATGAAAAACTGTTTTTT. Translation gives CAWNSQNEKLFF.

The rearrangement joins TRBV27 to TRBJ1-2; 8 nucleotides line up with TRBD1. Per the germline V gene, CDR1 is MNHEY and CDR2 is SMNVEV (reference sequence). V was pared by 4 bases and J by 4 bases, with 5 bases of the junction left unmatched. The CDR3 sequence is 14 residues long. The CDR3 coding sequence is TGTGCCAGCAGTTCTACAGGGGGTCTCTATGGCTACACCTTC. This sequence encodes CASSSTGGLYGYTF.

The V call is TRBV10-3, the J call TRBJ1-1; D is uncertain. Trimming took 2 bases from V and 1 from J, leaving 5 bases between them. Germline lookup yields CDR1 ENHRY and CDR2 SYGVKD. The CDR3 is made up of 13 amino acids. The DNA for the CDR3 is TGTGCCATCAGTGAGCTGCCGAACACTGAAGCTTTCTTT. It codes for CAISELPNTEAFF.

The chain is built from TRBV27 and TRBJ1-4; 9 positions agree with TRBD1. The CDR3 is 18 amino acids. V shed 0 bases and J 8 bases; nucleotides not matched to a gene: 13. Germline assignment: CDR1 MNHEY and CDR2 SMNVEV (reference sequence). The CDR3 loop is CASSLSGTGSEQNEKLFF. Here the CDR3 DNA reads TGTGCCAGCAGTTTATCTGGGACAGGGAGTGAGCAGAACGAAAAACTGTTTTTT.

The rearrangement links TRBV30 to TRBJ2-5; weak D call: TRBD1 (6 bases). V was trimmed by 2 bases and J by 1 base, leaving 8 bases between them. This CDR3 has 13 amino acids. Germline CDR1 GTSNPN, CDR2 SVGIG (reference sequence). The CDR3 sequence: CAWSQGLQETQYF. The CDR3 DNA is TGTGCCTGGAGTCAGGGGCTCCAAGAGACCCAGTACTTC.

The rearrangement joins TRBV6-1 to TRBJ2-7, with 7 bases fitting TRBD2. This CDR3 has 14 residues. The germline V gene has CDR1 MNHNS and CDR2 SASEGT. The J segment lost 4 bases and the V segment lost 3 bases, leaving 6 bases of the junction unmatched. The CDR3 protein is CASSDSLAEYEQYF. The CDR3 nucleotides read TGTGCCAGCAGTGATAGCCTAGCGGAATACGAGCAGTACTTC.

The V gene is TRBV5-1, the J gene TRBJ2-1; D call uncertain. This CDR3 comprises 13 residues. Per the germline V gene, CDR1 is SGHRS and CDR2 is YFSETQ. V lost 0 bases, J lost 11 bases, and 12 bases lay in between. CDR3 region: CASSLAPQLQQFF. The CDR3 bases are TGCGCCAGCAGCTTGGCGCCTCAATTACAGCAGTTCTTC.

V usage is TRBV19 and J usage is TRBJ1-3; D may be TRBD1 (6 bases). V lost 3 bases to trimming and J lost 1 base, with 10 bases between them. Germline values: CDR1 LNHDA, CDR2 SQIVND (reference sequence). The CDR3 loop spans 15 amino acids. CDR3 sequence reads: CASSMIGTSGNTIYF. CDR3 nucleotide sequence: TGTGCCAGTAGTATGATTGGGACATCTGGAAACACCATATATTTT.

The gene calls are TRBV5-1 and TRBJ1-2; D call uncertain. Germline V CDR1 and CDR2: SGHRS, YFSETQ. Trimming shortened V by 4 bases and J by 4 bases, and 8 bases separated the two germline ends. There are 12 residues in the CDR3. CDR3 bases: TGCGCCAGCAGCCTGACTGGCTATGGCTACACCTTC. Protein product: CASSLTGYGYTF.

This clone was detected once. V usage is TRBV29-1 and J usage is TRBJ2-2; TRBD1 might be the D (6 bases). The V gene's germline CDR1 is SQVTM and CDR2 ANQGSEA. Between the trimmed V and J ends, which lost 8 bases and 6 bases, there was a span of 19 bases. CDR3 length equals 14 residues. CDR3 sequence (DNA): TGCAGCTTTCCTGTCGACAGGCTACCCGGGGAGCTGTTTTTT. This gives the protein CSFPVDRLPGELFF.

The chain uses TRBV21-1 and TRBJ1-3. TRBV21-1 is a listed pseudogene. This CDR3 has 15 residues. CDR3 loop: CASSSRSGSRNTIYF. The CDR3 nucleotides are TGTGCCAGCAGCTCCAGGTCAGGGAGTAGAAACACCATATATTTT.

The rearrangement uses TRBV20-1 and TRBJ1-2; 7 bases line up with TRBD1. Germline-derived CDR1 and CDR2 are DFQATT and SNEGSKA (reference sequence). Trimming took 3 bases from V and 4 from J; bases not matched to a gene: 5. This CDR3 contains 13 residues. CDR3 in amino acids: CSASDKGAYGYTF. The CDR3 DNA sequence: TGCAGTGCTAGTGATAAGGGGGCCTATGGCTACACCTTC.

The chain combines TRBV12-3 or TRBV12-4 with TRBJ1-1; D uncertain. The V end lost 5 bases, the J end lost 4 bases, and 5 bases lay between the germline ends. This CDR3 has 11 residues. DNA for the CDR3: TGTGCCAGCAGTAAGACCACTGAAGCTTTCTTT. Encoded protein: CASSKTTEAFF.

The CDR3 reads CASSITSSNYGYTF. CDR3 coding DNA: TGTGCCAGTAGTATCACTAGTTCTAACTATGGCTACACCTTC. This sequence joins TRBV19 and TRBJ1-2; D is unclear. Between the trimmed V and J ends, which lost 3 bases and 0 bases, there was a span of 8 bases. The CDR3 is 14 amino acids. Germline V gene sequence: CDR1 LNHDA, CDR2 SQIVND (reference sequence).